The present T cell receptor (beta chain) was sequenced within a study of T cells after yellow fever vaccination. Looking at the study overall: Preparing low-cell-number fractions relied on SMART-Seq v4 Ultra Low Input.

Regarding this clonotype: Its antigen is still unknown.

TCRdb reanalysed the 5' RACE reads using MiXCR and keeps one entry per CDR3 protein. The table includes about 300,000 distinct CDR3 sequences, around 10% detected once. Study-level points and caveats: One caveat is that FACS-sorted repertoires could contain abundant clonotypes contaminating from the bulk population.

V trimming: 8 bases; J trimming: 2 bases; junction bases outside the gene matches: 5. Germline lookup yields CDR1 MNHEY and CDR2 SVGEGT. The CDR3 runs 16 residues. This sequence was found in a man younger than 35 who received the YFV17D yellow fever vaccine. The sample consisted of CD4+ T cells sorted from PBMCs, taken 5 days after the yellow fever booster vaccination. The chain has TRBV6-2 or TRBV6-3 and TRBJ2-5; 16 nucleotides line up with TRBD2. The CDR3 loop is CASRKGLAGGQETQYF. DNA for the CDR3: TGTGCCAGCCGAAAGGGACTAGCGGGGGGGCAAGAGACCCAGTACTTC.